This record looks at one T cell receptor (beta chain) sequence and its context. From germline, CDR1 is SGHTA and CDR2 FQGNSA. This CDR3 comprises 14 residues. V was pared by 1 base and J by 4 bases, with 3 bases of the junction left unmatched. These data belong to a study of blood T cell repertoires in COVID-19. Methods used by the authors: Amplification with reference gene primers provided the estimates of nucleated cell counts. Generated by immunoSEQ multiplex PCR, the TCRdb table keeps only in-frame clones and is missing some. V, J and clone size reflect that table, while D and trimming were determined from the DNA. The table includes 200,000 to 250,000 clones, approximately 80% detected once.

Specimen: peripheral blood. This rearrangement joins TRBV7-2 to TRBJ2-7; 8 positions agree with TRBD1. The TCR originated in a woman between 45 and 60 years old with acute or convalescent COVID-19. The CDR3 DNA sequence: TGTGCCAGCAGCTTAGGGTGGACAGGGTACGAGCAGTACTTC. Translation gives CASSLGWTGYEQYF. Looking up the rest from reference TRBV7-2 and TRBJ2-7 gives the full variable domain: GAGVSQSPSNKVTEKGKDVELRCDPISGHTALYWYRQSLGQGLEFLIYFQGNSAPDKSGLPSDRFSAERTGGSVSTLTIQRTQQEDSAVYLCASSLGWTGYEQYFGPGTRLTVT.